This T cell receptor (beta chain) was obtained from a study of graft-versus-host responses after intestinal transplantation. Study-level results: There were GvH clones found in recipient marrow, and some of them appeared first in ileum or blood. Circulating GvH clone levels at their peak were associated with HvG declines (early post-transplant).

To note about this clone: Its matching antigen is unknown.

Produced via immunoSEQ multiplex PCR; TCRdb's table is partial and in-frame only. This sample carries 60,000 to 75,000 clones, around nine tenths of them seen once, and the ten largest clones take less than 2%. Between the trimmed V and J ends, which lost 9 bases and 0 bases, there was a span of 18 bases. Germline V gene data show CDR1 as WSHSY and CDR2 as SAAADI. The CDR3 consists of 16 residues. Graft specimens yielded both intraepithelial and lamina propria lymphocytes. V and J are TRBV10-2 and TRBJ1-5; TRBD1 might be the D (6 bases). This clonotype originated in a human patient who received an intestinal transplant, so some T cells may come from the graft donor. Sequences were derived from ileum tissue, sampled 350 to 400 days after transplant. CDR3 DNA sequence: TGCGCCAGGATCGGGGCGGCAGGGGATAGCAATCAGCCCCAGCATTTT. It encodes CARIGAAGDSNQPQHF.